The sequence of this T cell receptor (beta chain) was determined in a study of T-cell reconstitution after alpha-beta-depleted transplantation in children. Study outcomes and limitations: Newly produced T cells mostly provided counts and TCRbeta diversity after one year, as hyperexpanded clones declined. Surviving recipient T cells and thymic progenitors accounted for the high day-60 TCRbeta diversity observed in some patients.

The CDR3 has 16 amino acids. With 3 bases clipped from V and 5 bases from J, the junction kept 10 bases outside the gene matches. Germline assignment: CDR1 KGHDR and CDR2 SFDVKD. This clonotype turned up a few times. Its cognate antigen is unknown. Unique molecular identifiers featured in how the TCRbeta library was prepared. Each CDR3 protein is one row after TCRdb ran MiXCR on the PCR reads. Among under 100,000 distinct CDR3 sequences, about 16% were seen once, and the ten largest hold about 19%. The source of this sequence is a male patient between 2 and 10 years old who had a stem cell transplant for acute lymphoblastic leukemia, so the T cells may come from the graft donor. The chain links TRBV24-1 to TRBJ2-3; 7 bases align to TRBD1. The source was PBMCs, mostly from graft donor cells, collected 180 days after TCRalphabeta/CD19-depleted stem cell transplant. For the CDR3, the DNA is TGTGCCACCAGTGATCCGCAGGGACAGTACCGAGATACGCAGTATTTT. This sequence encodes CATSDPQGQYRDTQYF.